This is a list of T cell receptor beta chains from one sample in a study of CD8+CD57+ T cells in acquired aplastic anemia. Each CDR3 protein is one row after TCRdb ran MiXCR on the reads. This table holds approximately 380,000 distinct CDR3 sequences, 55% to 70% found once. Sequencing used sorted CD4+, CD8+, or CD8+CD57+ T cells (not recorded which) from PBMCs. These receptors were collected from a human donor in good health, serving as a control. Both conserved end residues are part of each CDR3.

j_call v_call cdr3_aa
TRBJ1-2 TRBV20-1 CSARPSDEHNGYTF
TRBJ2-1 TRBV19 CAGGGGGLYNEQFF
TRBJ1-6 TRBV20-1 CSASQVHGYTLHF
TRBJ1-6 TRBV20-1 CSASGQNNSPLHF
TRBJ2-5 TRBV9 CASSGSQSTETHYF
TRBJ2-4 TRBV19 CASSMNRVSKNIQYF
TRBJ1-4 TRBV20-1 CSARDAGTGELFF
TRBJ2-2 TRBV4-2 CASSQVGSPLELFF
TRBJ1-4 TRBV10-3 CAISAEGRFDNYFF
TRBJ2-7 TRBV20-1 CSANPRGEQYF
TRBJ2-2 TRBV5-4 CASSLRQGDDTGELFF
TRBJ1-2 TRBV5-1 CASGQLYGYTYTF
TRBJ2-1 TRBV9 CASSLAGECCVQFF
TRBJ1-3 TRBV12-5 CASGPVSGNTIYF
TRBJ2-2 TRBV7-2 CASSTGFVSGTVFF
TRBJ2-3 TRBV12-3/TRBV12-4 CASSPGRTDTQYF
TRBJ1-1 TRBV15 CATSRDKGGRVF
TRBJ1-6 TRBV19 CASSIPGQANSPLHF
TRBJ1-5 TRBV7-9 CASSLRLHEVDYLPQHF
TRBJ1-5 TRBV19 CASRGLNQPQHF
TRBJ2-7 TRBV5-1 CASSLAASGTAYEQYF
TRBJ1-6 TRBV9 CASSYAGRSYYHSPLHF
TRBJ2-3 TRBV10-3 CAISLSGTTGTDTQYF
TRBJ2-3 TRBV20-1 CSARSGTDTQYF
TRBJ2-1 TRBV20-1 CSARPGLAGGVNEQFF
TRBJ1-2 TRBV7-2 CASSLSRSRGADGYTF
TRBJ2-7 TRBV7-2 CASSQTGNNYEQYF
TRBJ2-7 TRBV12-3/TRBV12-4 CASKGTNSVNEQYF
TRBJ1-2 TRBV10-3 CAISETAANYGYTF
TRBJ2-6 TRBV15 CATSRGGVAGGSGANVLTF
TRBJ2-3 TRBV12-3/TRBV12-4 CASSKQGVTDTQYF
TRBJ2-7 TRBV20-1 CSASTGKDNAYEQYF